Each of the 15 T cell receptor beta chains below was sequenced from the same sample in a study of Ad26.COV2.S vaccination and SARS-CoV-2 variants. Method: immunoSEQ multiplex PCR; TCRdb's copy keeps in-frame clones and lacks some. The sample lists 350,000 to 400,000 clones, 70% to 90% occurring once. Treatment denoted: roughly 19 received Ad26.COV2.S at low or high dose, single or two shots; roughly five received placebo; per-sample allocation not given. Specimens were obtained on day 63 following the first vaccine or placebo injection. The starting material was peripheral blood, obtained in a trial of Ad26.COV2.S vaccine versus placebo. These receptors all come from a person between 18 and 65 years old who received the Ad26.COV2.S COVID-19 vaccine or a placebo.

This chain joins TRBV10-3 and TRBJ1-2; a possible D gene is TRBD1 (6 bases). The CDR3 sequence is 13 residues long. CDR1 is ENHRY and CDR2 is SYGVKD in the germline V gene. Trimming left V 8 bases short and J 1 base short, with 11 bases between. The CDR3 region has the DNA TGTGCCATCCACAGGGAAGGTAACTATGGCTACACCTTC. As protein: CAIHREGNYGYTF.

The rearrangement uses TRBV19 and TRBJ2-7, with D maybe TRBD2 (6 bases). CDR1 and CDR2 (germline): LNHDA, SQIVND (reference sequence). Trimming cost V 1 base and J 3 bases, with 13 bases left between them. This CDR3 has 15 residues. In DNA, the CDR3 is TGTGCCAGTAGTATAGGGGCGGGGACGTTCTACGAGCAGTACTTC. Protein sequence: CASSIGAGTFYEQYF.

This rearrangement joins TRBV6-5 to TRBJ2-1; 7 bases match TRBD2. Germline V CDR1 and CDR2: MNHEY, SVGAGI. The length of the CDR3 is 15 residues. The junction had 7 bases not matched to a gene; V was cut back by 7 bases and J by 1 base. CDR3 nucleotides: TGTGCCAGCACCCCAGGGAGGGAATCCTACAATGAGCAGTTCTTC. It specifies CASTPGRESYNEQFF.

This chain connects TRBV4-1 to TRBJ2-7; D is perhaps TRBD1 (5 bases). Trimming removed 3 bases from V and 0 bases from J, with 27 bases in between. Germline CDR1 reads MGHRA; CDR2 reads YSYEKL. The CDR3 totals 20 residues. DNA of the CDR3: TGCGCCAGCAGCCACCTCCCAGGGCAGCTACAGATGATAAGCTCCTACGAGCAGTACTTC. This sequence encodes CASSHLPGQLQMISSYEQYF.

The chain joins TRBV2 to TRBJ2-1, with 7 bases aligning to TRBD1. CDR3 length: 16 amino acids. The V and J ends lost 8 bases and 0 bases, in that order; junction bases with no gene match: 10. Germline loops: CDR1 SNHLY, CDR2 FYNNEI. The CDR3 DNA is TGTGCCAGCCTTGGTACAGGGGTCTTCTCCTACAATGAGCAGTTCTTC. Amino acids: CASLGTGVFSYNEQFF.

V usage is TRBV14 and J usage is TRBJ1-1; D remains unclear. CDR3 length: 14 amino acids. V was cut by 1 base and J by 1 base, with 7 bases left in between. Per germline, CDR1 SGHDN and CDR2 FVKESK. CDR3 protein: CASSQVNQNTEAFF. Here the CDR3 DNA reads TGTGCCAGCAGCCAAGTGAACCAGAACACTGAAGCTTTCTTT.

The CDR3 nucleotides are TGTGCCAGCAGGGACACAGTATCGTATTATGGCTACACCTTC. It specifies CASRDTVSYYGYTF. This chain links TRBV6-6 with TRBJ1-2; tentative D call: TRBD1 (5 bases). Trimming cost V 6 bases and J 5 bases, with 16 bases left between them. This CDR3 region has 14 residues. The germline gives CDR1 MNHNY, CDR2 SVGAGI (reference sequence).

As regards this clone: Germline and junction disagree at one end, which may indicate a read error. This chain uses TRBV7-7 with TRBJ2-5; no clear D gene. CDR3 length: 16 residues. Germline lookup yields CDR1 SSHAT and CDR2 FNYEAQ (reference sequence). The CDR3 spells CASSLDPGSAQETQYF. The CDR3 DNA sequence: TGTGCTAGCAGCTTAGACCCCGGGTCGGCGCAAGAGACCCAGTACTTC.

This clone has only one observation. V usage is TRBV7-2 and J usage is TRBJ2-7, with 12 bases fitting TRBD2. The V segment lost 4 bases and the J segment 3 bases; nucleotides outside the gene matches: 13. Germline assignment: CDR1 SGHTA and CDR2 FQGNSA. The length of the CDR3 is 18 residues. This CDR3 reads CASSSRLAGASLVYEQYF. CDR3 DNA: TGTGCCAGCAGCTCGCGACTAGCGGGGGCCTCTTTAGTCTACGAGCAGTACTTC.

The chain is built from TRBV4-1 and TRBJ1-4; the match to TRBD1 covers 8 bases. The CDR3 runs 14 residues. With 4 bases clipped from V and 5 bases from J, the junction kept 3 bases outside the gene matches. The germline gives CDR1 MGHRA, CDR2 YSYEKL. The CDR3 protein is CASSRTGGNEKLFF. CDR3 DNA: TGCGCCAGCAGCCGTACAGGGGGAAATGAAAAACTGTTTTTT.

In its sample, this clone was seen once. The chain joins TRBV3-1 (or the pseudogene TRBV3-2) to TRBJ1-2; TRBD1 might be the D (5 bases). Germline loops: CDR1 LGHDT, CDR2 YNNKEL (reference sequence). The CDR3 is 16 residues long. V was shortened by 4 bases and J by 4 bases, with 19 bases between the two germline ends. CDR3 loop: CASSRGGMEKIYGYTF. The CDR3 region has the DNA TGTGCCAGCAGCCGGGGGGGGATGGAGAAGATCTATGGCTACACCTTC.

V gene TRBV5-1 combines with J gene TRBJ2-3, with no clear D. Trimming shortened V by 1 base and J by 6 bases, and 15 bases separated the two germline ends. Looked up from germline, CDR1 is SGHRS and CDR2 is YFSETQ. CDR3 length equals 15 residues. In DNA, the CDR3 is TGCGCCAGCAGCTTGAGGCCGAATGTCGCCGATACGCAGTATTTT. Translated: CASSLRPNVADTQYF.

This chain links TRBV7-6 with TRBJ2-1; maybe TRBD2 (7 bases). Germline V gene lookup returns CDR1 SGHVS and CDR2 FNYEAQ. The CDR3 extends over 15 amino acids. Trimming left V 0 bases short and J 7 bases short, with 13 bases between. The CDR3 DNA follows: TGTGCCAGCAGCTTAGCGGGGGGGCCTAGGAATGAGCAGTTCTTC. This gives the protein CASSLAGGPRNEQFF.

V and J are TRBV14 and TRBJ2-3, with 7 bases aligning to TRBD2. The CDR3 spans 17 residues. J lost 4 bases, V lost 2 bases, and 12 bases had no gene match. The germline V gene encodes CDR1 SGHDN and CDR2 FVKESK. CDR3 in DNA: TGTGCCAGCAGCCAACCGACGGGACTATCATACTCAGATACGCAGTATTTT. Its protein product is CASSQPTGLSYSDTQYF. The whole variable domain, filled in from reference TRBV14 and TRBJ2-3, reads EAGVTQFPSHSVIEKGQTVTLRCDPISGHDNLYWYRRVMGKEIKFLLHFVKESKQDESGMPNNRFLAERTGGTYSTLKVQPAELEDSGVYFCASSQPTGLSYSDTQYFGPGTRLTVL.

In this sample, this clone turned up once. The V call is TRBV19, the J call TRBJ1-4; D not resolved. The germline CDR1 and CDR2 sequences are LNHDA and SQIVND (reference sequence). The length of the CDR3 is 15 residues. V was trimmed by 3 bases and J by 3 bases, leaving 11 bases between them. The CDR3 loop is CASSITTGANEKLFF. The CDR3, as DNA: TGTGCCAGTAGTATCACTACCGGGGCTAATGAAAAACTGTTTTTT.